This TCR beta chain was sequenced during a study of cytomegalovirus exposure and HLA in healthy donors. Study-level information: One earlier analysis, a look at some 180 million T cells, found 117 million unique TCR beta sequences.

On this clone itself: Its specificity is not known.

General study results and limits: With DRB1 most and HLA-C fewest, TCR association rates differed between HLA loci in a later analysis. Presence/absence results assume similar sequencing depth per donor, which may not hold. In vitro confirmation showed a few CMV-associated chains to be CMV antigen specific.

13 Jbeta primers and 60 Vbeta primers were used for the PCR. Here immunoSEQ multiplex PCR was the method, and the copy in TCRdb shows in-frame clones only, minus some. The sample holds about 180,000 clones; just over 75% are singletons and the top ten take about 1.5%. The specimen sequenced was PBMCs. The clonotype originates from a man between 18 and 35 years old in good health and CMV-seronegative.

DNA of the CDR3: TGTGCCAGCAGCCAAGAGCTGTCGGGTCTCACAGATACGCAGTATTTT. It specifies CASSQELSGLTDTQYF. The gene calls are TRBV4-2 and TRBJ2-3, with D uncertain. Germline V CDR1 and CDR2: LGHNA, YNFKEQ. Trimming left V 0 bases short and J 2 bases short, with 12 bases between. CDR3 length: 16 amino acids.